This T cell receptor (beta chain) came from a study of blood T cell repertoires in COVID-19. As handled by the study authors: Nucleated cell counts were estimated from reference gene primer amplification. TCRdb keeps only in-frame clones here, not all; method: immunoSEQ multiplex PCR. V and J calls and clone size are as listed in that table; D and trimming were resolved from the DNA. The sample shows 180,000 or so clones, 86% of them seen only once. Looked up from germline, CDR1 is GTSNPN and CDR2 is SVGIG (reference sequence). V was pared by 0 bases and J by 2 bases, with 7 bases of the junction left unmatched. The CDR3 has 16 residues.

The sample consisted of peripheral blood. The chain couples TRBV30 to TRBJ1-5; TRBD1 matches 7 bases. This receptor was obtained from a man aged 18 to 29 with acute or convalescent COVID-19. CDR3 in amino acids: CAWSVPGQGGNQPQHF. CDR3 in DNA: TGTGCCTGGAGTGTACCGGGGCAGGGGGGCAATCAGCCCCAGCATTTT.